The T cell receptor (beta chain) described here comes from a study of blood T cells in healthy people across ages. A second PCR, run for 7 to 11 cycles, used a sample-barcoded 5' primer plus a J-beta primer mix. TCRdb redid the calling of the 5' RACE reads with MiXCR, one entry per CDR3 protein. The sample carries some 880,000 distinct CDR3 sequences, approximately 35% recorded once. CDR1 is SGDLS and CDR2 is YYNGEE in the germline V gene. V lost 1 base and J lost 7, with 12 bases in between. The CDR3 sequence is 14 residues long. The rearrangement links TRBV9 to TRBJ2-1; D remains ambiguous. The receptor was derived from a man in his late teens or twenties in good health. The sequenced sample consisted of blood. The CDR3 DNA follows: TGTGCCAGCAGCGTAAGTGGCTACACGAATGAGCAGTTCTTC. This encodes CASSVSGYTNEQFF.